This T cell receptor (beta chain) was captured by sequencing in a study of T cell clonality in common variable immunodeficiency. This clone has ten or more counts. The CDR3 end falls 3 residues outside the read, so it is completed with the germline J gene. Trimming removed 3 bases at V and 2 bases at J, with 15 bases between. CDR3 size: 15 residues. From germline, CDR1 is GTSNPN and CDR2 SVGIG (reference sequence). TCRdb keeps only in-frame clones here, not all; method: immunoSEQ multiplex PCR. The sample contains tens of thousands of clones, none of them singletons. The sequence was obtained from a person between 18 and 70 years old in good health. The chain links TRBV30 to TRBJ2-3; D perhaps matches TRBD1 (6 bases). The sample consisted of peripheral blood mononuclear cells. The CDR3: CAWSTPRDNTDTQYF. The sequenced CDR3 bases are TGTGCCTGGAGCACCCCCCGGGACAACACAGATACG.